This T cell receptor beta chain came from a study of T cells in Graves' hyperthyroidism and ophthalmopathy. Looking at the study overall: Pretreatment peripheral blood was obtained at initial diagnosis. Study-wide findings and caveats: Blood also held most thyroid clonotypes expanded beyond 0.001.

A note on this clonotype: What it binds is unknown.

The V gene lost 4 bases and the J gene lost 10 bases, with 20 bases spanning the gap. This CDR3 comprises 15 residues. TCR beta CDR3 regions were amplified from RNA. The TCR CDR3 first-round RT-PCR relied on the HTBI primer set. Each CDR3 protein gets one entry after TCRdb re-called the multiplex PCR reads with MiXCR. The repertoire consists of roughly 840,000 distinct CDR3 sequences, with roughly 40% occurring once and the leading ten covering 8% to 9%. Graves' hyperthyroidism was deemed stable given no ophthalmopathy progression within 18 months. Reasons for excluding patients were uncontrolled infection, other autoimmune disease, pregnancy or lactation.

This sequence originates from a man aged 18 to 30 with Graves' hyperthyroidism. Sequencing input: blood. The rearrangement links TRBV12-3 or TRBV12-4 to TRBJ1-5; D is ambiguous. CDR3: CASSSTDRPSNPQHF. The CDR3 DNA reads as TGTGCCAGCAGTTCCACGGACCGACCATCAAACCCCCAGCATTTT.